These 24 T cell receptor beta chains originate from one sample sequenced in a study of T cell responses to AZD1222 COVID-19 vaccine. Libraries were prepared by immunoSEQ multiplex PCR; TCRdb keeps only in-frame clonotypes and omits some of them. This sample carries tens of thousands of clones, over 80% of them seen once, and the ten largest clones take around 6%. The source material was peripheral blood, sampled on day 0 of AZD1222 vaccination. Receptors originate from an adult in good health.

V gene TRBV30 combines with J gene TRBJ1-1; TRBD1 is a possible D gene (5 bases). V lost 0 bases to trimming and J lost 4 bases, with 9 bases between them. The CDR3 is made up of 13 amino acids. CDR1 GTSNPN and CDR2 SVGIG come from the germline V gene (reference sequence). Here the CDR3 reads CAWSVAGSTEAFF. CDR3 DNA sequence: TGTGCCTGGAGTGTAGCAGGGAGCACTGAAGCTTTCTTT.

V gene TRBV19 combines with J gene TRBJ1-2, with D hard to call. Trimming pared 5 bases from V and 3 bases from J, leaving 13 bases between. Germline CDR1 and CDR2: LNHDA and SQIVND (reference sequence). The CDR3 totals 14 residues. CDR3: CASSWAPRDYGYTF. CDR3 nucleotides: TGTGCCAGTAGTTGGGCGCCCCGGGACTATGGCTACACCTTC.

V usage is TRBV9 and J usage is TRBJ1-1; 9 bases agree with TRBD1. This CDR3 has 14 residues. Trimming took 7 bases from V and 1 from J; bases not matched to a gene: 5. Germline V lookup: CDR1 SGDLS, CDR2 YYNGEE. The CDR3 nucleotides are TGTGCCAGCCGGGGACAGGGCGGGAACACTGAAGCTTTCTTT. Translation: CASRGQGGNTEAFF.

V is TRBV7-2 and J is TRBJ2-1; TRBD2 aligns across 13 bases. Per the germline V gene, CDR1 is SGHTA and CDR2 is FQGNSA. The V segment lost 5 bases and the J segment 6 bases; nucleotides outside the gene matches: 13. The CDR3 loop spans 18 amino acids. The CDR3, as DNA: TGTGCCAGCAGCCCAGGACTAGCGGGGGTCAGTAGTCCCAATGAGCAGTTCTTC. The encoded protein is CASSPGLAGVSSPNEQFF.

This clone was recorded once. The chain has TRBV7-8 and TRBJ2-2; D remains unclear. V shed 3 bases and J shed 1 base, with 9 bases lying between them. The CDR3 runs 15 residues. Germline CDR1 is SGHVS and CDR2 is FQNEAQ. The CDR3 DNA reads TGTGCCAGCAGCTTTCACAGATTGAACACCGGGGAGCTGTTTTTT. Translation: CASSFHRLNTGELFF. The full variable domain, rest sourced from reference TRBV7-8 and TRBJ2-2, is GAGVSQSPRYKVAKRGQDVALRCDPISGHVSLFWYQQALGQGPEFLTYFQNEAQLDKSGLPSDRFFAERPEGSVSTLKIQRTQQEDSAVYLCASSFHRLNTGELFFGEGSRLTVL.

The J gene is TRBJ2-1, the V gene TRBV9, with TRBD2 identical over 7 bases. V lost 0 bases to trimming and J lost 7 bases; unmatched junction nucleotides: 10. This CDR3 contains 16 residues. Germline V gene lookup returns CDR1 SGDLS and CDR2 YYNGEE. Here the CDR3 DNA reads TGTGCCAGCAGCGTAGATCGCGGGGGATTTGTAAATGAGCAGTTCTTC. Its protein product is CASSVDRGGFVNEQFF.

This chain joins TRBV5-6 and TRBJ2-7, with D possibly matching TRBD1 (5 bases). Germline V gene lookup returns CDR1 SGHDT and CDR2 YYEEEE. The CDR3 consists of 16 residues. V was pared by 3 bases and J by 5 bases, with 21 bases between. In DNA, the CDR3 is TGTGCCAGCAGCTACCCTAGACAGACCCTCTCTGACGAGCAGTACTTC. It specifies CASSYPRQTLSDEQYF.

V usage is TRBV14 and J usage is TRBJ2-1; TRBD1 aligns across 8 bases. Germline V gene sequence: CDR1 SGHDN, CDR2 FVKESK. This CDR3 is built from 14 residues. After removal of 4 bases from V and 3 bases from J, the junction contained 2 bases not matched to a gene. CDR3 bases: TGTGCCAGCAGCCGAGGACAGGGCTACAATGAGCAGTTCTTC. Residues: CASSRGQGYNEQFF.

The rearrangement uses TRBV19 and TRBJ2-5; D perhaps matches TRBD1 (5 bases). The CDR3 consists of 16 residues. Trimming stripped 5 bases from V and 5 bases from J, with 21 bases between. The germline V gene has CDR1 LNHDA and CDR2 SQIVND (reference sequence). CDR3 in amino acids: CASSQLVGPGRETQYF. In DNA form, the CDR3 reads TGTGCCAGTAGTCAATTGGTGGGGCCTGGTAGGGAGACCCAGTACTTC.

The chain carries TRBV28 and TRBJ1-2; 8 nucleotides agree with TRBD1. V shed 7 bases, J shed 2 bases, and the junction held 12 bases outside the gene matches. The CDR3 is 16 residues long. Germline assignment: CDR1 MDHEN and CDR2 SYDVKM. As DNA, the CDR3 is TGTGCCAGCAACACTCCCGAGGCAGGGGGCAACTATGGCTACACCTTC. It codes for CASNTPEAGGNYGYTF.

The V call is TRBV5-3, the J call TRBJ1-2; possibly TRBD1 for D (6 bases). TRBV5-3 is filed as an ORF, its function uncertain. The CDR3 is 13 residues long. V lost 5 bases and J lost 0, with 8 bases in between. The DNA for the CDR3 is TGTGCCAGAAGGGCAGGGGCTAACTATGGCTACACCTTC. Translating it yields CARRAGANYGYTF.

The V call is TRBV6-4, the J call TRBJ1-2, with D perhaps TRBD1 (5 bases). The CDR3 length is 13 residues. V lost 3 bases to trimming and J lost 4 bases, with 9 bases between them. CDR1 is MRHNA and CDR2 is SNTAGT in the germline V gene. CDR3 bases: TGTGCCAGCAGTGAGGGGGGGTCCTATGGCTACACCTTC. This codes for CASSEGGSYGYTF.

The chain uses TRBV14 and TRBJ1-2; D gene unclear. Trimming pared 3 bases from V and 2 bases from J, leaving 13 bases between. This CDR3 has 15 amino acids. Germline lookup yields CDR1 SGHDN and CDR2 FVKESK. The CDR3 loop reads CASSQFALENYGYTF. CDR3 bases: TGTGCCAGCAGCCAGTTCGCACTCGAAAACTATGGCTACACCTTC.

This chain links TRBV29-1 with TRBJ2-1; 10 positions agree with TRBD2. The length of the CDR3 is 16 residues. V trimming: 0 bases; J trimming: 12 bases; junction bases outside the gene matches: 14. Per the germline V gene, CDR1 is SQVTM and CDR2 is ANQGSEA. CDR3 in amino acids: CSVEDPRSGGVGLQFF. In DNA, the CDR3 is TGCAGCGTTGAAGATCCTCGGAGCGGGGGGGTTGGGTTGCAGTTCTTC.

The rearrangement uses TRBV21-1 and TRBJ1-2. TRBV21-1 is designated a pseudogene. The CDR3 covers 15 residues. CDR3 protein: CASSKTGYSLYGYTF. CDR3 nucleotides: TGTGCCAGCAGCAAAACGGGCTACAGCCTCTATGGCTACACCTTC.

In this sample, this clone turned up once. The rearrangement uses TRBV30 and TRBJ1-1; D might be TRBD1 (5 bases). The CDR3 spans 16 residues. Germline V gives CDR1 GTSNPN, CDR2 SVGIG (reference sequence). Trimming shortened V by 3 bases and J by 0 bases, and 17 bases separated the two germline ends. CDR3 in amino acids: CAWSGRGGTLNTEAFF. The CDR3 coding sequence is TGTGCCTGGAGCGGTCGGGGCGGCACGCTGAACACTGAAGCTTTCTTT.

The chain uses TRBV11-2 and TRBJ2-1, with TRBD2 matching over 8 bases. CDR1 SGHAT and CDR2 FQNNGV come from the germline V gene. V lost 1 base to trimming and J lost 8 bases; unmatched junction nucleotides: 10. This CDR3 is built from 16 residues. CDR3 sequence (DNA): TGTGCCAGCAGCTTAGGACTAGCGTTCACAAGGGATGAGCAGTTCTTC. Protein: CASSLGLAFTRDEQFF.

The gene calls are TRBV29-1 and TRBJ1-2; 9 bases map to TRBD1. Germline lookup yields CDR1 SQVTM and CDR2 ANQGSEA. V gave up 2 bases and J gave up 8 bases; unmatched junction bases: 9. This CDR3 is 14 amino acids long. The CDR3: CSVESVQGAHGYTF. The CDR3 nucleotides read TGCAGCGTTGAAAGCGTACAGGGGGCTCACGGCTACACCTTC. The whole variable domain, filled in from reference TRBV29-1 and TRBJ1-2, reads SAVISQKPSRDICQRGTSLTIQCQVDSQVTMMFWYRQQPGQSLTLIATANQGSEATYESGFVIDKFPISRPNLTFSTLTVSNMSPEDSSIYLCSVESVQGAHGYTFGSGTRLTVV.

The genes are TRBV3-1 (or the pseudogene TRBV3-2) and TRBJ1-1, with 12 bases matching TRBD1. CDR1 is LGHDT, CDR2 YNNKEL, per germline (reference sequence). Unmatched junction bases numbered 23, after V lost 1 base and J lost 11 bases. The CDR3 length is 20 residues. CDR3 in DNA: TGTGCCAGCAGCCAAGCCCCGGGACAGGGGGCGCACCTCTTGTCCGGACGCGCTTTCTTT. Translation gives CASSQAPGQGAHLLSGRAFF.

This chain uses TRBV5-4 with TRBJ1-1; possibly TRBD1 for D (5 bases). The CDR3 spans 14 residues. Trimming removed 4 bases from V and 4 bases from J, with 14 bases in between. The germline CDR1 and CDR2 sequences are SGHNT and YYREEE (reference sequence). CDR3 in amino acids: CASSAQGLFTEAFF. The CDR3 DNA reads as TGTGCCAGCAGCGCCCAGGGTCTATTCACTGAAGCTTTCTTT.

The CDR3 coding sequence is TGCGCCAGCAGCCAACTCCTGGCGCGGGGGGGCAGCTACGAGCAGTACTTC. It yields the protein CASSQLLARGGSYEQYF. The rearrangement links TRBV4-1 to TRBJ2-7, with 9 bases that match TRBD2. The germline V gene has CDR1 MGHRA and CDR2 YSYEKL. With V trimmed by 2 bases and J by 3 bases, 11 bases remained unmatched. The CDR3 loop spans 17 amino acids.

V is TRBV28 and J is TRBJ2-5; D remains unclear. This CDR3 is 16 amino acids long. Trimming left V 3 bases short and J 3 bases short, with 17 bases between. Germline V gene lookup returns CDR1 MDHEN and CDR2 SYDVKM. Here the CDR3 reads CASSFPPQRIEETQYF. The CDR3 DNA is TGTGCCAGCAGTTTTCCCCCTCAGCGTATAGAAGAGACCCAGTACTTC.

The chain combines TRBV3-1 (or the pseudogene TRBV3-2) with TRBJ1-6, with D perhaps TRBD1 (5 bases). Trimming removed 4 bases from V and 5 bases from J, with 12 bases in between. The CDR3 has 15 residues. Germline lookup yields CDR1 LGHDT and CDR2 YNNKEL (reference sequence). The CDR3 nucleotides are TGTGCCAGCAGCCCGCCCGGGACGGATAATTCACCCCTCCACTTT. Its translation: CASSPPGTDNSPLHF.

The V and J genes are TRBV7-9 and TRBJ1-1; 7 bases match TRBD1. The length of the CDR3 is 15 residues. The V gene's germline CDR1 is SEHNR and CDR2 FQNEAQ (reference sequence). J gave up 2 bases and V 6 bases, and 9 bases lay outside the gene matches. CDR3 DNA: TGTGCCAGCAGATACGAAAGGACAGGTAACACTGAAGCTTTCTTT. This encodes CASRYERTGNTEAFF.